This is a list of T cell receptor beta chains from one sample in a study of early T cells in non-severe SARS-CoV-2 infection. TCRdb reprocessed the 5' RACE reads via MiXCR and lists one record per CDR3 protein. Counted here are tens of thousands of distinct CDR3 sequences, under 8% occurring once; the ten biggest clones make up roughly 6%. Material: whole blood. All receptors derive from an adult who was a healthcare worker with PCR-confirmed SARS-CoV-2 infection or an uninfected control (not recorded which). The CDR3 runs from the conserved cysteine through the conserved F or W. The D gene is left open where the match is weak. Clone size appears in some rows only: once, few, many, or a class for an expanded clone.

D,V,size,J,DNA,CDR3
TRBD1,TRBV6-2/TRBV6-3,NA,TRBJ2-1,TGTGCCAGCAGTCGGGACAGGGGATTGGGGGACAATGAGCAGTTCTTC,CASSRDRGLGDNEQFF
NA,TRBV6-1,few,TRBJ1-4,TGTGCCAGCAGTGGACAGACAGTAGAAAAACTGTTTTTT,CASSGQTVEKLFF
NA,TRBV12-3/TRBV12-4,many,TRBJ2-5,TGTGCCAGCAGTCCCCGGGGAACCCAGTACTTC,CASSPRGTQYF
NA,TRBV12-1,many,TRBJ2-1,TGTGCCAGCGTGGGGACTAGCAGACGAAGAGTGAACAATGAGCAGTTCTTC,CASVGTSRRRVNNEQFF
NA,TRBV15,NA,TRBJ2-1,TGTGCCACCAGTACTAGTACCGGCAATGAGCAGTTCTTC,CATSTSTGNEQFF
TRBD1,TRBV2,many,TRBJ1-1,TGTGCCAGTATTGGACAGGGCGGGATAGGGGCTTTCTTT,CASIGQGGIGAFF
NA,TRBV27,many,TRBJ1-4,TGTGCCAGCAGGGCACTTGCAACTAATGAAAAACTGTTTTTT,CASRALATNEKLFF
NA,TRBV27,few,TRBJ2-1,TGTGCCAGCAGTCAAAGCGCCTTTTACAATGAGCAGTTCTTC,CASSQSAFYNEQFF
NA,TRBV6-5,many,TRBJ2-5,TGTGCCAGCAGTTACTACCGACAACAAGAGACCCAGTACTTC,CASSYYRQQETQYF
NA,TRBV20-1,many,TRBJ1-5,TGCAGTGCCGAGAGAGATTTTGACGGGCAGCCCCAGCATTTT,CSAERDFDGQPQHF
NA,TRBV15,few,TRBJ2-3,TGTGCCACCAGCAGAGGAGGCGTCACAGATACGCAGTATTTT,CATSRGGVTDTQYF
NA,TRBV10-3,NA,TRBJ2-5,TGTGCCATCGGGTTCGGGGAGACCCAGTACTTC,CAIGFGETQYF
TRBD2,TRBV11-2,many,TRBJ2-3,TGTGCCAGCAGCCGCCAGACTAGCGGGGACATCACAGATACGCAGTATTTT,CASSRQTSGDITDTQYF
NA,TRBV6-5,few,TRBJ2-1,TGTGCCAGCAGTCTACAAGGCCCCCCCTACAATGAGCAGTTCTTC,CASSLQGPPYNEQFF
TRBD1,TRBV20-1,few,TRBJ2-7,TGCAGTGCTAGAGACACCGGACAGGGGGACATTTACGAGCAGTACTTC,CSARDTGQGDIYEQYF
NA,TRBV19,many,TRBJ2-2,TGTGCCAGCGGTCCGACAGTGGCCACCGGGGAGCTGTTTTTT,CASGPTVATGELFF
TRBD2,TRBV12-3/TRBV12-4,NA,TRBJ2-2,TGTGCCAGCAGTTGGACTAGCACCGAGGAGCTGTTTTTT,CASSWTSTEELFF
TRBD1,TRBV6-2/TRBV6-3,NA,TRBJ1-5,TGTGCCACCCTTACAGGGGATTATCAGCCCCAGCATTTT,CATLTGDYQPQHF
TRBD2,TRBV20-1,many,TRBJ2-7,TGCAGTGCTAGAGCGACTAGCGGGAGGATCAACGAGCAGTACTTC,CSARATSGRINEQYF
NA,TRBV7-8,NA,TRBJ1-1,TGTGCCAGCAGCCCTAGGTGGGGCCCGAACACTGAAGCTTTCTTT,CASSPRWGPNTEAFF
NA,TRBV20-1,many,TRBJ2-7,TGCAGTGCTAAGGCGGAGGCGAAATACGAGCAGTACTTC,CSAKAEAKYEQYF
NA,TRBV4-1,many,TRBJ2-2,TGCGCCAGCAGCCATCTGACTGATGCGGGGGAGCTGTTTTTT,CASSHLTDAGELFF
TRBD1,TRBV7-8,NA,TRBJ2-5,TGTGCCAGCAGCTCGGGACCGGGACAGCAAGAGACCCAGTACTTC,CASSSGPGQQETQYF
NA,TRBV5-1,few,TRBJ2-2,TGCGCCAGCAGCTCCGCTGGGGGGGAGCTGTTTTTT,CASSSAGGELFF
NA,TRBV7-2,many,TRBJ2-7,TGTGCCAGCAGCTTAAGGCGGGCGGCCTACGAGCAGTACTTC,CASSLRRAAYEQYF
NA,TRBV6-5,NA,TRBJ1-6,TGTGCCAGCAGTCGGGACCCGCCCCTCCACTTT,CASSRDPPLHF
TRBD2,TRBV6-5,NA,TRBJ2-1,TGTGCCAGCAGTTATATACTAGCGGGAAACAATGAGCAGTTCTTC,CASSYILAGNNEQFF
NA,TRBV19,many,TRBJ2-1,TGTGCCAGTAGTATAGGGGGGTGGGTCGGCAATGAGCAGTTCTTC,CASSIGGWVGNEQFF
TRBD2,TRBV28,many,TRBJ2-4,TGTGCCAGCAGGGGACTAGGTCGTTACATTCAGTACTTC,CASRGLGRYIQYF
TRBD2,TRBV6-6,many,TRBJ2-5,TGTGCCAGCAGTGAGACTAGCGGGATACCAGGGACCCAGTACTTC,CASSETSGIPGTQYF
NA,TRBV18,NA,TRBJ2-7,TGTGCCAGCTCACCAGACGCCGGGCAGTACTTC,CASSPDAGQYF
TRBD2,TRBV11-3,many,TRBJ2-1,TGTGCCAGCAGTCCTAGCGGGAGGGTCAATGAGCAGTTCTTC,CASSPSGRVNEQFF
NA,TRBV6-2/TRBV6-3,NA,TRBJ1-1,TGTGCCAGCAGTTACCCTGGGGAGATCGGGACTGAAGCTTTCTTT,CASSYPGEIGTEAFF
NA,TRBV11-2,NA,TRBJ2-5,TGTGCCAGCAGCGCACAACGGGGGTACCAAGAGACCCAGTACTTC,CASSAQRGYQETQYF
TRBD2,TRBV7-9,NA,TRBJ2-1,TGTGCCAGCAGCCCGGCTGCGGGACTACATGGGAATGAGCAGTTCTTC,CASSPAAGLHGNEQFF
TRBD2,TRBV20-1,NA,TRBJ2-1,TGCAGTGCCCGGACTAGTTACCGCAATGAGCAGTTCTTC,CSARTSYRNEQFF
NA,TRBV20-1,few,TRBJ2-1,TGCAGTGCTACAGCTTACAATGAGCAGTTCTTC,CSATAYNEQFF